One and the same sample provided the 5 T cell receptor beta chains below, sequenced in a study of blood T cell repertoires in COVID-19. Clones were read by immunoSEQ multiplex PCR, and TCRdb kept only the in-frame ones, dropping some. The sample lists about 230,000 clones, 84% occurring once. Specimen: peripheral blood. Receptors were obtained from a woman older than 75 with active or convalescent COVID-19.

The genes are TRBV27 and TRBJ2-7; 7 positions match TRBD2. V gave up 1 base and J gave up 2 bases; unmatched junction bases: 5. Germline CDR1 and CDR2: MNHEY and SMNVEV (reference sequence). CDR3 length: 15 residues. The CDR3 DNA reads TGTGCCAGCAGTTTATTGCCTAGCGGCGCCTACGAGCAGTACTTC. Protein product: CASSLLPSGAYEQYF.

A few counts support this clone. The chain carries TRBV19 and TRBJ1-4; D possibly corresponds to TRBD1 (5 bases). This CDR3 spans 14 amino acids. V was pared by 3 bases and J by 4 bases, with 9 bases between. The V gene's germline CDR1 is LNHDA and CDR2 SQIVND (reference sequence). The CDR3 reads CASSIQDINEKLFF. The CDR3, as DNA: TGTGCCAGTAGTATCCAGGACATTAATGAAAAACTGTTTTTT.

This clone has more than one count but fewer than ten. The rearrangement uses TRBV30 and TRBJ2-1; possible D gene TRBD2, 6 bases. This CDR3 is built from 12 residues. Trimming shortened V by 4 bases and J by 9 bases, and 13 bases separated the two germline ends. CDR1 is GTSNPN, CDR2 SVGIG, per germline (reference sequence). The CDR3 DNA sequence: TGTGCCTGGAATTCGAAGCGGGCTGAGCAGTTCTTC. It is translated as CAWNSKRAEQFF.

The genes are TRBV5-1 and TRBJ2-5; D perhaps matches TRBD2 (6 bases). CDR1 and CDR2 from the germline V gene are SGHRS and YFSETQ. This CDR3 has 14 residues. Between the trimmed V and J ends, which lost 1 base and 5 bases, there was a span of 12 bases. CDR3 nucleotides: TGCGCCAGCAGCTTGATAGCCAGCGGGGAGACCCAGTACTTC. Amino acid sequence: CASSLIASGETQYF. Supplemented by reference TRBV5-1 and TRBJ2-5, the full variable domain reads KAGVTQTPRYLIKTRGQQVTLSCSPISGHRSVSWYQQTPGQGLQFLFEYFSETQRNKGNFPGRFSGRQFSNSRSEMNVSTLELGDSALYLCASSLIASGETQYFGPGTRLLVL.

The gene calls are TRBV3-1 (or the pseudogene TRBV3-2) and TRBJ2-4; tentative D call: TRBD2 (5 bases). Germline V gene sequence: CDR1 LGHDT, CDR2 YNNKEL (reference sequence). Trimming took off 4 bases at V and 8 bases at J, with 12 bases between the two ends. The CDR3 is 13 amino acids. CDR3 bases: TGTGCCAGCAGCCTCCGGGGTGAGGACATTCAGTACTTC. This translates into CASSLRGEDIQYF.